The following is a T cell receptor (beta chain) sequence with its context. This clone is a singleton in its sample. No cognate antigen has been identified for it. No much larger clone is present one base from it, and per-base qualities are unavailable. Participants in the prospective study were aged about 18 to 89 years, lived in about two dozen United States geographic areas, and enrolled through a virtual design. In the prospective study, cohorts were assigned on the basis of participant-reported clinical history obtained from a screening survey and a study questionnaire. ImmuneRACE Cohort 3 recovered participants were defined by two consecutive negative NP/OP PCR tests, healthcare professional clearance, or symptom resolution. In the prospective study, mobile phlebotomists collected whole blood, serum and a nasopharyngeal or oropharyngeal swab from each participant. Participants in the prospective study had the option to provide additional blood draws and questionnaires over a roughly two-month period. Prospective study blood samples were shipped either frozen or at room temperature before DNA extraction.

The data originate from a study of blood T cell repertoires in COVID-19 (dated by TCRdb to about 2020). Regarding the research as a whole: Samples from collaborators originated in the United States, Italy and Spain and spanned both the acute and convalescent phases of COVID-19. The samples were drawn from the first 160 participants of the ongoing ImmuneRACE study and from 1,254 subjects provided by 6 global collaborators. Sample metadata almost always included a de-identified subject ID, COVID-19 status, age in years and sex. The dataset comprised deeply sampled blood TCRbeta repertoires from subjects exposed to, actively infected with, or recovered from COVID-19. The repertoires were made available in a free public database intended to serve as a resource for research on the immune response to SARS-CoV-2. The material from the prospective study consisted of cDNA or gDNA derived from T cells, B-cell-depleted T cells, or PBMCs. HLA class I and class II types, where available, came from metadata supplied by the sample provider rather than from assay-based typing. Broader findings and caveats from the paper: How much clinical and demographic metadata was included differed by source and by participant, and the metadata was provided uncurated.

TCRbeta CDR3 regions were amplified from genomic DNA using the immunoSEQ Assay, a bias-controlled multiplex PCR. The paper's processing steps were these. Within the assay, amplification of reference gene primers was used to estimate how many nucleated cells each sample contained. To quantify the absolute abundance of each unique TCRbeta CDR3 rearrangement, sequence reads were collapsed and filtered. For each sample, productive Simpson clonality was calculated as the square root of Simpson's diversity index over productive rearrangements. TCRdb mirrors the immuneACCESS table, restricted to in-frame sequences. Some clones are absent from its copies; in checked studies, under half trace to an unresolved V gene, and the reason for the others is unknown. V, J and clone size derive from that table, while D and trimming were established from the DNA sequence. Within this sample are fewer than 350,000 clones, with roughly 90% of them counted one time only. About 9.9% of the sample is taken by the ten largest.

Cut back by 4 bases and 1 base, the V and J ends lie 17 bases apart. The CDR3 runs 17 residues from the cysteine to the phenylalanine. The sequence is cut down to CDR3 DNA, 51 bases in frame from base 1. In the germline V gene, CDR1 corresponds to SGHTA and CDR2 to FQGNSA. The specimen sequenced was PBMCs or T cells enriched from blood (not recorded which). The rearranged chain carries TRBV7-2 and TRBJ1-5; there is no confident call for the D gene. The sequence was obtained from a woman between 35 and 50 years old who had recovered from COVID-19. The sequenced DNA is TGTGCCAGCAGCTCACCCCCGGGAGGCACGAGCAATCAGCCCCAGCATTTT. This is translated as CASSSPPGGTSNQPQHF.